These 15 T cell receptor beta chains share one sample of origin, sequenced in a study of blood T cell repertoires in COVID-19. Only in-frame clones appear in the TCRdb table, and some are missing; sequencing was by immunoSEQ multiplex PCR. Found here are roughly 190,000 clones, 94% of them singletons; the top ten hold roughly 0.76%. Sequenced material: peripheral blood. The receptors were gathered from a man aged 25 to 40 with COVID-19, enrolled during active disease.

V and J are TRBV10-2 and TRBJ2-7, with D maybe TRBD1 (5 bases). CDR1 is WSHSY, CDR2 SAAADI, per germline. V lost 0 bases and J lost 7, with 13 bases in between. The CDR3 extends over 14 amino acids. The CDR3 nucleotides are TGCGCCAGCAGTGAGTCGACAGTAAAAGGAGAGCAGTACTTC. This translates into CASSESTVKGEQYF.

This sequence joins TRBV7-9 and TRBJ1-1; D is undetermined. Germline V gene data show CDR1 as SEHNR and CDR2 as FQNEAQ (reference sequence). V lost 3 bases to trimming and J lost 0 bases, with 14 bases between them. The CDR3 sequence is 16 residues long. CDR3 coding DNA: TGTGCCAGCAGCTTTCTTGCGGTAGCGTTGAACACTGAAGCTTTCTTT. This sequence encodes CASSFLAVALNTEAFF.

The chain is built from TRBV4-2 and TRBJ2-7; 8 positions agree with TRBD2. Trimming cost V 0 bases and J 4 bases; bases outside gene matches: 5. The germline CDR1 and CDR2 sequences are LGHNA and YNFKEQ. The CDR3 is made up of 15 amino acids. The CDR3 sequence is CASSQEVLAVYEQYF. DNA of the CDR3: TGTGCCAGCAGCCAAGAAGTACTAGCGGTATACGAGCAGTACTTC.

V and J are TRBV7-9 and TRBJ1-1; tentatively, D is TRBD1 (5 bases). The CDR3 is 15 residues long. Per the germline V gene, CDR1 is SEHNR and CDR2 is FQNEAQ (reference sequence). V lost 5 bases and J lost 0, with 13 bases in between. CDR3 nucleotide sequence: TGTGCCAGCAGCACAAGAGGACACCTGAACACTGAAGCTTTCTTT. This codes for CASSTRGHLNTEAFF.

The J gene is TRBJ1-2, the V gene TRBV9, with 7 bases fitting TRBD1. The germline gives CDR1 SGDLS, CDR2 YYNGEE. This CDR3 comprises 15 residues. With V trimmed by 4 bases and J by 4 bases, 10 bases remained unmatched. The DNA for the CDR3 is TGTGCCAGCAGCTCCCAGTCAGGGGGGCCCTATGGCTACACCTTC. This translates into CASSSQSGGPYGYTF.

This clone has just one count. This rearrangement joins TRBV11-2 to TRBJ2-3, with a weak D call TRBD1 (5 bases). V gave up 5 bases and J gave up 2 bases, with 14 bases separating them. Germline V lookup: CDR1 SGHAT, CDR2 FQNNGV. The CDR3 covers 15 residues. In nucleotides, the CDR3 is TGTGCCAGCAGCCCCCAGGGCCTTTTCACAGATACGCAGTATTTT. Translating gives CASSPQGLFTDTQYF.

The genes are TRBV6-5 and TRBJ2-1; D is ambiguous. CDR3 length: 13 amino acids. Germline V CDR1 and CDR2: MNHEY, SVGAGI. V was cut by 6 bases and J by 2 bases, with 8 bases left in between. CDR3 loop: CASSHSTYNEQFF. Here the CDR3 DNA reads TGTGCCAGCAGCCACAGTACCTACAATGAGCAGTTCTTC.

This chain uses TRBV5-1 with TRBJ2-7; 8 positions agree with TRBD1. V was clipped by 7 bases and J by 2 bases; unmatched bases: 5. The germline CDR1 and CDR2 sequences are SGHRS and YFSETQ. This CDR3 has 13 amino acids. DNA for the CDR3: TGCGCCAGCGCCGGGACAGGTACCTACGAGCAGTACTTC. As protein: CASAGTGTYEQYF.

J is TRBJ1-1 and V is TRBV6-5; a possible D gene is TRBD1 (5 bases). This CDR3 is built from 15 residues. V was shortened by 6 bases and J by 1 base, with 15 bases between the two germline ends. CDR1 MNHEY and CDR2 SVGAGI come from the germline V gene. The CDR3 DNA follows: TGTGCCAGCAGGAACCGGGGGTCGAGGAACACTGAAGCTTTCTTT. Translation gives CASRNRGSRNTEAFF.

The chain recombines TRBV6-5 with TRBJ2-5; TRBD2 aligns across 7 bases. V was pared by 11 bases and J by 4 bases, with 13 bases of the junction left unmatched. CDR1 is MNHEY and CDR2 is SVGAGI in the germline V gene. The CDR3 extends over 14 amino acids. CDR3 protein: CAAAPWRGLETQYF. In DNA, the CDR3 is TGTGCCGCCGCCCCCTGGCGGGGGTTAGAGACCCAGTACTTC.

The CDR3 DNA reads TGTGCCAGCAGCGCCGGGAGCGGGAACTCCTACGAGCAGTACTTC. Translating gives CASSAGSGNSYEQYF. The rearrangement uses TRBV9 and TRBJ2-7, with 7 bases fitting TRBD2. CDR1 is SGDLS, CDR2 YYNGEE, per germline. The J segment lost 0 bases and the V segment lost 3 bases, leaving 6 bases of the junction unmatched. The CDR3 is 15 residues long.

This clone came up once. V is TRBV7-9 and J is TRBJ2-7, with D possibly matching TRBD1 (5 bases). The CDR3 length is 13 residues. The V gene lost 4 bases and the J gene lost 4 bases, with 11 bases spanning the gap. CDR1 and CDR2 (germline): SEHNR, FQNEAQ (reference sequence). This chain's CDR3 is CASSSSQAYEQYF. CDR3 nucleotide sequence: TGTGCCAGCAGCTCATCACAGGCGTACGAGCAGTACTTC.

The chain combines TRBV19 with TRBJ1-2; 7 bases align to TRBD1. The V segment lost 5 bases and the J segment 4 bases; nucleotides outside the gene matches: 1. Germline CDR1 reads LNHDA; CDR2 reads SQIVND (reference sequence). The CDR3 extends over 12 amino acids. This chain's CDR3 is CASSWDSYGYTF. CDR3 nucleotides: TGTGCCAGTAGTTGGGACAGCTATGGCTACACCTTC.

The gene calls are TRBV6-5 and TRBJ1-5, with 9 bases lining up with TRBD1. The CDR3 extends over 14 amino acids. Per the germline V gene, CDR1 is MNHEY and CDR2 is SVGAGI. Unmatched junction bases numbered 4, after V lost 3 bases and J lost 7 bases. DNA for the CDR3: TGTGCCAGCAGTTATACAGGGGGCCGGCAGCCCCAGCATTTT. Its protein is CASSYTGGRQPQHF.

The chain couples TRBV6-5 to TRBJ1-6; 7 bases line up with TRBD1. Losses at the gene ends were 5 bases for V and 7 bases for J; bases not matched to a gene: 8. Germline lookup yields CDR1 MNHEY and CDR2 SVGAGI. The CDR3 is made up of 15 amino acids. The CDR3 loop is CASSLRDRVNSPLHF. CDR3 DNA: TGTGCCAGCAGTCTCAGGGACAGAGTGAATTCACCCCTCCACTTT.